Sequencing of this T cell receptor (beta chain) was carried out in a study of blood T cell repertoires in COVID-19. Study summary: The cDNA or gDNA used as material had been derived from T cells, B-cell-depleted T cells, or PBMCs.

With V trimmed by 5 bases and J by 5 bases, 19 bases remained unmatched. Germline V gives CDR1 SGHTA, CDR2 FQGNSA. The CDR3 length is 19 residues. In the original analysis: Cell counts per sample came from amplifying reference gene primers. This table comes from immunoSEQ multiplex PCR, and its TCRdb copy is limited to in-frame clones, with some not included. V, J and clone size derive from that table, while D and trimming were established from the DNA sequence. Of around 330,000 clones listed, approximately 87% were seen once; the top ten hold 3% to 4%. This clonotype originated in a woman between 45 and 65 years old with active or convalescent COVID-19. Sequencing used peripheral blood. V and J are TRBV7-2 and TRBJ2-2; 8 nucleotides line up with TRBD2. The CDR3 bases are TGTGCCAGCAGCCCTCGGGGGATTAGCGGGACTCTAAGGACCGGGGAGCTGTTTTTT. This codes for CASSPRGISGTLRTGELFF.